Presented here are 27 T cell receptor beta chains from one specimen sequenced in a study of T cells in Graves' hyperthyroidism and ophthalmopathy. RNA transcripts served as the template for amplifying TCR beta CDR3 regions. HTBI primers drove first-round RT-PCR of the TCR CDR3. TCRdb re-derived calls from the multiplex PCR reads in MiXCR, one entry per CDR3 protein. The sample contains almost 250,000 distinct CDR3 sequences, about 25% of which appear only once. What was sequenced was blood. These receptors all come from a middle-aged woman with Graves' ophthalmopathy.

The chain recombines TRBV7-9 with TRBJ1-1; D unclear. V lost 1 base and J 4 bases, leaving 13 bases between the germline ends. From germline, CDR1 is SEHNR and CDR2 FQNEAQ (reference sequence). The CDR3 runs to 15 residues. CDR3: CASSLVRRMSTEAFF. The DNA of the CDR3 is TGTGCCAGCAGCTTAGTTCGGAGGATGAGCACTGAAGCTTTCTTT.

This clonotype was detected ten times or more. The chain recombines TRBV11-2 with TRBJ2-3; TRBD2 is a possible D gene (6 bases). This CDR3 has 15 residues. Germline-derived CDR1 and CDR2 are SGHAT and FQNNGV. Trimming shortened V by 4 bases and J by 0 bases, and 11 bases separated the two germline ends. The CDR3 loop reads CASSSSGYSTDTQYF. For the CDR3, the DNA is TGTGCCAGCAGCTCAAGCGGGTACAGCACAGATACGCAGTATTTT.

The table lists this clonotype with many counts. The V and J genes are TRBV28 and TRBJ1-1; TRBD1 matches at 7 bases. V trimming: 6 bases; J trimming: 0 bases; junction bases outside the gene matches: 7. Germline values: CDR1 MDHEN, CDR2 SYDVKM. This CDR3 has 15 amino acids. The CDR3 coding sequence is TGTGCCAGCAGCTCTTTGGACAGGATGAACACTGAAGCTTTCTTT. Translated, it gives CASSSLDRMNTEAFF.

V is TRBV12-3 or TRBV12-4 and J is TRBJ1-2, with D perhaps matching TRBD1 (6 bases). The CDR3 is 16 residues long. With 6 bases removed from V and 5 bases from J, the gap between germline ends came to 22 bases. The CDR3: CASSPRLGAGWYGYTF. CDR3 sequence (DNA): TGTGCCAGCAGCCCTAGGTTGGGGGCAGGGTGGTATGGCTACACCTTC.

Ten or more counts support this clonotype. The chain links TRBV4-1 to TRBJ2-7; 12 bases align to TRBD2. Trimming took 2 bases from V and 3 from J; bases not matched to a gene: 2. The CDR3 is 15 amino acids. Germline V gene lookup returns CDR1 MGHRA and CDR2 YSYEKL. The CDR3 spells CASSQPTSGSYEQYF. The CDR3 DNA follows: TGCGCCAGCAGCCAACCGACTAGCGGGAGCTACGAGCAGTACTTC.

This clonotype was seen repeatedly, ten times or more. V usage is TRBV7-3 and J usage is TRBJ2-5, with D perhaps matching TRBD2 (6 bases). Germline V gene lookup returns CDR1 SGHTA and CDR2 FQGTGA. The length of the CDR3 is 15 residues. Trimming pared 2 bases from V and 5 bases from J, leaving 15 bases between. The CDR3 nucleotides are TGTGCCAGCAGCTTACACCCTAGCGTCAGTGAGACCCAGTACTTC. It encodes CASSLHPSVSETQYF.

The sample holds many counts of this clonotype. The gene calls are TRBV7-2 and TRBJ2-1; TRBD2 agrees at 11 bases. This CDR3 has 16 residues. Trimming removed 0 bases from V and 4 bases from J; junction bases left unmatched: 2. The germline V gene has CDR1 SGHTA and CDR2 FQGNSA. The CDR3 nucleotides are TGTGCCAGCAGCTTAGCCACTAGCGGGGGTTACAATGAGCAGTTCTTC. As protein: CASSLATSGGYNEQFF. Drawing the rest from reference TRBV7-2 and TRBJ2-1, the complete variable domain is GAGVSQSPSNKVTEKGKDVELRCDPISGHTALYWYRQSLGQGLEFLIYFQGNSAPDKSGLPSDRFSAERTGGSVSTLTIQRTQQEDSAVYLCASSLATSGGYNEQFFGPGTRLTVL.

The table lists this clonotype with many counts. The chain joins TRBV28 to TRBJ1-5; D is perhaps TRBD1 (6 bases). The CDR3 is made up of 12 amino acids. V lost 6 bases, J lost 6 bases, and 9 bases lay in between. Germline V gene lookup returns CDR1 MDHEN and CDR2 SYDVKM. CDR3 loop: CASRSRGQPQHF. CDR3 nucleotides: TGTGCCAGCAGATCCAGGGGTCAGCCCCAGCATTTT.

This clonotype was recorded a few times. The chain combines TRBV11-2 with TRBJ2-7; 8 positions match TRBD1. V lost 2 bases to trimming and J lost 3 bases; unmatched junction nucleotides: 6. The CDR3 loop spans 15 amino acids. CDR1 and CDR2 from the germline V gene are SGHAT and FQNNGV. The CDR3 sequence: CASSLTWGQDYEQYF. CDR3 DNA: TGTGCCAGCAGCTTAACTTGGGGACAGGACTACGAGCAGTACTTC.

This clonotype came up many times. The gene calls are TRBV4-2 and TRBJ1-2, with TRBD1 identical over 8 bases. Germline CDR1 LGHNA, CDR2 YNFKEQ. This CDR3 has 16 residues. V gave up 2 bases and J gave up 4 bases; unmatched junction bases: 9. The CDR3 DNA reads TGTGCCAGCAGCCAACCAGGGGGCGCATTGGGCTATGGCTACACCTTC. This encodes CASSQPGGALGYGYTF.

This clonotype came up many times. The chain recombines TRBV6-5 with TRBJ1-3, with no clear D. Deletions cut 2 bases from V and 4 bases from J, with 9 bases between. Germline CDR1 MNHEY, CDR2 SVGAGI. The CDR3 contains 14 residues. The CDR3 DNA follows: TGTGCCAGCAGTTACGAACAATCCGGAAACACCATATATTTT. Translating it yields CASSYEQSGNTIYF.

This clonotype was counted ten times or more. The chain uses TRBV5-5 and TRBJ1-1; 7 bases match TRBD1. With V trimmed by 0 bases and J by 3 bases, 8 bases remained unmatched. Per the germline V gene, CDR1 is SGHKS and CDR2 is YYEKEE (reference sequence). CDR3 length: 16 residues. CDR3: CASSLGRGRDYTEAFF. CDR3 in DNA: TGTGCCAGCAGCTTGGGAAGGGGGCGGGATTACACTGAAGCTTTCTTT.

This clonotype was counted a few times. The V and J genes are TRBV28 and TRBJ2-5; TRBD1 might be the D (5 bases). The CDR3 has 15 amino acids. Germline V gene lookup returns CDR1 MDHEN and CDR2 SYDVKM. Between the trimmed V and J ends, which lost 3 bases and 4 bases, there was a span of 15 bases. The CDR3: CASSLNRGLLETQYF. The CDR3 nucleotides read TGTGCCAGCAGTTTGAATAGGGGTCTTTTAGAGACCCAGTACTTC.

The sample holds many counts of this clonotype. The V call is TRBV12-5, the J call TRBJ1-5; perhaps TRBD1 as D (6 bases). CDR3 length: 15 residues. From germline, CDR1 is LGHNT and CDR2 FRNRAP. Trimming removed 6 bases from V and 0 bases from J, with 12 bases in between. This CDR3 reads CASGLQGYSNQPQHF. The CDR3 DNA reads TGTGCTAGTGGCCTACAGGGTTATAGCAATCAGCCCCAGCATTTT.

The rearrangement joins TRBV20-1 to TRBJ1-2; D not certain. The germline CDR1 and CDR2 sequences are DFQATT and SNEGSKA (reference sequence). The CDR3 spans 11 residues. The V and J ends lost 4 bases and 7 bases respectively, with 10 bases between them. Written as DNA, the CDR3 is TGCAGTGCTACGATAGGAACTGGCTACACCTTC. Translated, it gives CSATIGTGYTF.

This clonotype was recorded many times. In DNA form, the CDR3 reads TGTGCCAGCAGTTTTGGGGGATTCGGAAACACCATATATTTT. Translating gives CASSFGGFGNTIYF. The V and J genes are TRBV12-3 or TRBV12-4 and TRBJ1-3, with D tentatively TRBD1 (5 bases). This CDR3 is 14 amino acids long. V lost 3 bases and J lost 4, with 10 bases in between.

This clonotype was counted ten times or more. J is TRBJ2-1 and V is TRBV15; 10 bases match TRBD2. Trimming at V came to 5 bases and at J to 8 bases, leaving 6 bases not matched to a gene. The CDR3 has 14 residues. Germline CDR1 and CDR2: LNHNV and YYDKDF (reference sequence). The CDR3 nucleotides are TGTGCCACCAGCTATCGACTAGCGGGCTATGAGCAGTTCTTC. Translating it yields CATSYRLAGYEQFF.

V is TRBV10-3 and J is TRBJ2-7, with 10 bases fitting TRBD2. Germline assignment: CDR1 ENHRY and CDR2 SYGVKD. The CDR3 covers 15 residues. Trimming removed 10 bases from V and 1 base from J; junction bases left unmatched: 10. The DNA for the CDR3 is TGTGCCACCAACCAACCAGCGGGAGGGTCCTACGAGCAGTACTTC. It encodes CATNQPAGGSYEQYF.

The chain uses TRBV12-3 or TRBV12-4 and TRBJ1-5; D is unresolved. The CDR3 spans 12 residues. The V end lost 7 bases, the J end lost 6 bases, and 10 bases lay between the germline ends. Written as DNA, the CDR3 is TGTGCCAGCACCCTTGCAGGTCAGCCCCAGCATTTT. Its translation is CASTLAGQPQHF.

This rearrangement joins TRBV3-1 to TRBJ2-7, with 9 bases identical to TRBD1. Per germline, CDR1 LGHDT and CDR2 YNNKEL (reference sequence). V was pared by 3 bases and J by 3 bases, with 3 bases of the junction left unmatched. The CDR3 is 14 amino acids. The CDR3 nucleotides read TGTGCCAGCAGCCACCCGGACAGGGGCTACGAGCAGTACTTC. Its translation is CASSHPDRGYEQYF.

The gene calls are TRBV27 and TRBJ2-5, with TRBD2 identical over 10 bases. Per germline, CDR1 MNHEY and CDR2 SMNVEV (reference sequence). The CDR3 contains 15 residues. V was pared by 5 bases and J by 5 bases, with 8 bases of the junction left unmatched. Written as DNA, the CDR3 is TGTGCCAGCAGTCTACTAGCGGGGTCCTTTGAGACCCAGTACTTC. The encoded protein is CASSLLAGSFETQYF.

The chain links TRBV7-2 to TRBJ2-7, with 10 bases that match TRBD1. Germline V gene sequence: CDR1 SGHTA, CDR2 FQGNSA. The CDR3 length is 15 residues. The ends lost 6 bases at V and 2 bases at J; junction bases unmatched: 7. The CDR3 loop is CASSSRTGGTYEQYF. CDR3 in DNA: TGTGCCAGCAGTTCCCGGACAGGGGGGACCTACGAGCAGTACTTC.

There are a few counts of this clonotype. The rearrangement links TRBV30 to TRBJ2-2; TRBD1 might be the D (6 bases). Germline V gives CDR1 GTSNPN, CDR2 SVGIG (reference sequence). The V gene lost 7 bases and the J gene lost 4 bases, with 16 bases spanning the gap. The CDR3 is made up of 14 amino acids. The DNA of the CDR3 is TGTGCCTTAAGACAGGCTCGAGGCACCGGGGAGCTGTTTTTT. It encodes CALRQARGTGELFF.

With regard to this clonotype: Compared with germline, one end of the junction differs, possibly owing to a read error. V is TRBV19 and J is TRBJ2-6, with D perhaps TRBD2 (6 bases). The CDR3 runs 16 residues. Germline-derived CDR1 and CDR2 are LNHDA and SQIVND (reference sequence). Written as DNA, the CDR3 is TGTGCCAGTAGTATTAGGGACTTCTCTGTGGCCAACGTCCTGACTTTC. This translates into CASSIRDFSVANVLTF.

The count of this clonotype is one. CDR3 sequence reads: CASDRGMDYGYTF. The CDR3 DNA sequence: TGTGCCAGCGACAGGGGGATGGACTATGGCTACACCTTC. The chain links TRBV6-2 or TRBV6-3 to TRBJ1-2; 9 positions match TRBD1. Unmatched junction bases numbered 4, after V lost 8 bases and J lost 3 bases. This CDR3 spans 13 amino acids. Germline V gene data show CDR1 as MNHEY and CDR2 as SVGEGT.

Concerning this clonotype: One end of the junction does not line up with germline, which may come from a read error. The chain uses TRBV12-3 or TRBV12-4 and TRBJ2-5, with a weak D call TRBD2 (5 bases). The CDR3 has 14 residues. This chain's CDR3 is CASSSYGLQETQYF. CDR3 DNA sequence: TGTGCCAGCAGTTCCTATGGACTTCAAGAGACCCAGTATTTC.

This clonotype was observed many times. The conserved final phenylalanine or tryptophan is absent from the CDR3, which likely points to a read error. For the CDR3, the DNA is TGCAGTGCTCGGAATAGGGCCGCCGAAAGGGGTGAAGCTTTCTCT. This encodes CSARNRAAERGEAFS. This chain uses TRBV20-1 with TRBJ1-1; tentative D call: TRBD1 (5 bases). Trimming stripped 5 bases from V and 7 bases from J, with 23 bases between. This CDR3 contains 15 residues. Germline CDR1 DFQATT, CDR2 SNEGSKA (reference sequence).